A selection of T cell receptor beta chains follows, all from one sample in a study of blood T cell repertoires in COVID-19. Sequenced by immunoSEQ multiplex PCR; TCRdb stores in-frame clones only, minus some. The sample lists roughly 300,000 clones; 86% were seen once. Material: peripheral blood. The receptors stem from a woman in her twenties or thirties with COVID-19, enrolled during active disease. The CDR3 runs from the conserved cysteine through the conserved F or W. Fields, in order: D gene, clone size, J gene, V gene, CDR3 protein, CDR3 DNA. The D gene is left open where the match is weak. Rows give clone size only sometimes, using once, few, many, or a class for an expanded clone.

d_call: .
clone_size: .
j_call: TRBJ2-7
v_call: TRBV9
cdr3_aa: CASSVDRDIIYEQYF
cdr3_nt: TGTGCCAGCAGCGTCGACCGGGACATAATCTACGAGCAGTACTTC

d_call: .
clone_size: .
j_call: TRBJ2-3
v_call: TRBV5-4
cdr3_aa: CASSTYWGASRSDTQYF
cdr3_nt: TGTGCCAGCAGCACTTATTGGGGCGCGTCTCGTTCAGATACGCAGTATTTT

d_call: .
clone_size: .
j_call: TRBJ2-2
v_call: TRBV5-1
cdr3_aa: CASGGDPNTGELFF
cdr3_nt: TGCGCCAGCGGCGGGGACCCCAACACCGGGGAGCTGTTTTTT

d_call: TRBD1
clone_size: .
j_call: TRBJ1-1
v_call: TRBV27
cdr3_aa: CASSLPPDRGATEAFF
cdr3_nt: TGTGCCAGCAGTTTACCCCCGGACAGGGGGGCCACTGAAGCTTTCTTT

d_call: TRBD2
clone_size: .
j_call: TRBJ2-3
v_call: TRBV6-5
cdr3_aa: CASSYRTSGGRNTQYF
cdr3_nt: TGTGCCAGCAGTTACCGGACTAGCGGGGGTAGAAATACGCAGTATTTT

d_call: .
clone_size: .
j_call: TRBJ2-5
v_call: TRBV2
cdr3_aa: CASSYSGTQYF
cdr3_nt: TGTGCCAGCAGCTACTCGGGGACCCAGTACTTC

d_call: .
clone_size: .
j_call: TRBJ1-1
v_call: TRBV5-1
cdr3_aa: CASSSDSPDMNTEAFF
cdr3_nt: TGCGCCAGCAGCTCCGACTCCCCGGACATGAACACTGAAGCTTTCTTT

d_call: TRBD2
clone_size: .
j_call: TRBJ2-1
v_call: TRBV5-1
cdr3_aa: CATGLAGGDYNEQFF
cdr3_nt: TGCGCCACCGGCCTGGCGGGGGGCGACTACAATGAGCAGTTCTTC

d_call: TRBD1
clone_size: .
j_call: TRBJ2-2
v_call: TRBV3-1/TRBV3-2
cdr3_aa: CASSRDRPHGTGELFF
cdr3_nt: TGTGCCAGCAGCAGGGACAGGCCCCACGGCACCGGGGAGCTGTTTTTT

d_call: .
clone_size: once
j_call: TRBJ1-2
v_call: TRBV27
cdr3_aa: CASSFLQGTNYGYTF
cdr3_nt: TGTGCCAGCAGTTTCTTACAGGGAACTAACTATGGCTACACCTTC

d_call: TRBD2
clone_size: once
j_call: TRBJ2-3
v_call: TRBV5-1
cdr3_aa: CASSLSGGPGDTQYF
cdr3_nt: TGCGCCAGCAGTCTGTCGGGGGGGCCCGGAGATACGCAGTATTTT

d_call: .
clone_size: .
j_call: TRBJ2-5
v_call: TRBV11-2
cdr3_aa: CASSLGGMKTQYF
cdr3_nt: TGTGCCAGCAGCTTAGGAGGGATGAAGACCCAGTACTTC

d_call: TRBD2
clone_size: .
j_call: TRBJ2-5
v_call: TRBV20-1
cdr3_aa: CSLPSRGAQYF
cdr3_nt: TGCAGTCTTCCTAGTCGGGGGGCCCAGTACTTC

d_call: TRBD1
clone_size: once
j_call: TRBJ1-1
v_call: TRBV6-6
cdr3_aa: CASSYEGTALQAFF
cdr3_nt: TGTGCCAGCAGTTATGAGGGGACAGCCTTACAAGCTTTCTTT

d_call: .
clone_size: few
j_call: TRBJ2-7
v_call: TRBV20-1
cdr3_aa: CSASFGRDSSYEQYF
cdr3_nt: TGCAGTGCTAGTTTTGGGCGGGATAGCTCCTACGAGCAGTACTTC

d_call: .
clone_size: .
j_call: TRBJ2-3
v_call: TRBV5-5
cdr3_aa: CASSLPTHTQYF
cdr3_nt: TGTGCCAGCAGCTTACCTACTCATACGCAGTATTTT

d_call: .
clone_size: .
j_call: TRBJ2-2
v_call: TRBV28
cdr3_aa: CASSFLDTGELFF
cdr3_nt: TGTGCCAGCAGTTTCTTAGACACCGGGGAGCTGTTTTTT

d_call: .
clone_size: .
j_call: TRBJ2-1
v_call: TRBV11-2
cdr3_aa: CASSLEPRYNEQFF
cdr3_nt: TGTGCCAGCAGCTTAGAACCTAGATACAATGAGCAGTTCTTC

d_call: .
clone_size: .
j_call: TRBJ1-2
v_call: TRBV6-5
cdr3_aa: CASKREQGTIGGYTF
cdr3_nt: TGTGCCAGCAAGAGAGAACAGGGTACCATCGGTGGCTACACCTTC

d_call: .
clone_size: .
j_call: TRBJ2-7
v_call: TRBV15
cdr3_aa: CATSLGGGREQYF
cdr3_nt: TGTGCCACCAGCCTGGGGGGGGGCCGCGAGCAGTACTTC

d_call: TRBD1
clone_size: .
j_call: TRBJ1-2
v_call: TRBV19
cdr3_aa: CATLRDRGLGYGYTF
cdr3_nt: TGTGCCACCCTCCGCGACAGGGGGCTTGGCTATGGCTACACCTTC

d_call: .
clone_size: .
j_call: TRBJ2-2
v_call: TRBV6-1
cdr3_aa: CASSEATINTGELFF
cdr3_nt: TGTGCCAGCAGTGAAGCGACAATTAACACCGGGGAGCTGTTTTTT

d_call: .
clone_size: .
j_call: TRBJ2-5
v_call: TRBV2
cdr3_aa: CASTLETQYF
cdr3_nt: TGTGCCAGCACCCTGGAGACCCAGTACTTC

d_call: .
clone_size: .
j_call: TRBJ1-1
v_call: TRBV5-1
cdr3_aa: CASSFSLQAEAFF
cdr3_nt: TGCGCCAGCAGCTTTAGTCTCCAGGCTGAAGCTTTCTTT

d_call: .
clone_size: .
j_call: TRBJ2-1
v_call: TRBV6-1
cdr3_aa: CASSEGARPYNEQFF
cdr3_nt: TGTGCCAGCAGTGAAGGGGCCAGACCCTACAATGAGCAGTTCTTC

d_call: TRBD2
clone_size: .
j_call: TRBJ2-3
v_call: TRBV5-1
cdr3_aa: CASQRGGSTDTQYF
cdr3_nt: TGCGCCAGTCAGCGGGGGGGCTCCACAGATACGCAGTATTTT

d_call: .
clone_size: .
j_call: TRBJ1-2
v_call: TRBV14
cdr3_aa: CASSQDIEGNSGYTF
cdr3_nt: TGTGCCAGCAGCCAAGACATAGAGGGAAATTCTGGCTACACCTTC

d_call: .
clone_size: .
j_call: TRBJ1-1
v_call: TRBV9
cdr3_aa: CASSATAMNTEAFF
cdr3_nt: TGTGCCAGCAGCGCGACAGCAATGAACACTGAAGCTTTCTTT

d_call: .
clone_size: .
j_call: TRBJ2-7
v_call: TRBV4-1
cdr3_aa: CASSQDRAGSEQYF
cdr3_nt: TGCGCCAGCAGCCAAGACAGGGCAGGGTCCGAGCAGTACTTC

d_call: .
clone_size: .
j_call: TRBJ1-5
v_call: TRBV28
cdr3_aa: CASSLKGLADQPQHF
cdr3_nt: TGTGCCAGCAGTTTAAAGGGTCTAGCTGATCAGCCCCAGCATTTT

d_call: TRBD2
clone_size: once
j_call: TRBJ2-3
v_call: TRBV7-9
cdr3_aa: CASSLAPSGGTDTQYF
cdr3_nt: TGTGCCAGCAGCTTAGCGCCCAGCGGGGGGACAGATACGCAGTATTTT

d_call: .
clone_size: .
j_call: TRBJ2-1
v_call: TRBV27
cdr3_aa: CASSSSRTSGGPPTPIF
cdr3_nt: .

d_call: TRBD1
clone_size: .
j_call: TRBJ1-2
v_call: TRBV6-5
cdr3_aa: CASSYEQGAINGYTF
cdr3_nt: TGTGCCAGCAGTTACGAACAGGGGGCTATTAATGGCTACACCTTC

d_call: TRBD1
clone_size: .
j_call: TRBJ1-1
v_call: TRBV7-9
cdr3_aa: CASSSSRDRIEAFF
cdr3_nt: TGTGCCAGCAGCTCGTCCCGGGACAGAATTGAAGCTTTCTTT

d_call: .
clone_size: .
j_call: TRBJ1-1
v_call: TRBV19
cdr3_aa: CASTTGNTEAFF
cdr3_nt: TGTGCCAGTACAACGGGGAACACTGAAGCTTTCTTT

d_call: TRBD1
clone_size: .
j_call: TRBJ1-5
v_call: TRBV25-1
cdr3_aa: CASSHRDRINQPQHF
cdr3_nt: TGTGCCAGCAGCCACCGGGACAGGATAAATCAGCCCCAGCATTTT

d_call: .
clone_size: .
j_call: TRBJ1-2
v_call: TRBV28
cdr3_aa: CASSRDILNYGYTF
cdr3_nt: TGTGCCAGCAGCCGGGACATTCTTAACTATGGCTACACCTTC